This passage covers 2 T cell receptor beta chains from one sample sequenced in a study of OX40 agonist ivuxolimab in advanced cancers. Produced via immunoSEQ multiplex PCR; TCRdb's table is partial and in-frame only. The sample carries 20,000 to 25,000 clones, 65% to 85% recorded once. Source: CD4+ or CD8+ T cells sorted from blood, taken in a trial of the OX40 agonist ivuxolimab. These receptors all come from an adult with an advanced solid tumor such as melanoma, head and neck, liver or kidney cancer.

This rearrangement joins TRBV5-4 to TRBJ2-7; D is unresolved. CDR3 length: 11 residues. Trimming removed 0 bases at V and 4 bases at J, with 2 bases between. Germline CDR1 and CDR2: SGHNT and YYREEE (reference sequence). The CDR3 protein is CASSLDYEQYF. In nucleotides, the CDR3 is TGTGCCAGCAGCTTGGATTACGAGCAGTACTTC.

The chain links TRBV2 to TRBJ2-5; D is undetermined. The CDR3 runs 13 residues. In germline, CDR1 is SNHLY, CDR2 FYNNEI. The V end was cut by 6 bases, the J end by 2 bases, with 10 bases between. CDR3: CASSAMAQETQYF. DNA of the CDR3: TGTGCCAGCAGCGCTATGGCGCAAGAGACCCAGTACTTC.